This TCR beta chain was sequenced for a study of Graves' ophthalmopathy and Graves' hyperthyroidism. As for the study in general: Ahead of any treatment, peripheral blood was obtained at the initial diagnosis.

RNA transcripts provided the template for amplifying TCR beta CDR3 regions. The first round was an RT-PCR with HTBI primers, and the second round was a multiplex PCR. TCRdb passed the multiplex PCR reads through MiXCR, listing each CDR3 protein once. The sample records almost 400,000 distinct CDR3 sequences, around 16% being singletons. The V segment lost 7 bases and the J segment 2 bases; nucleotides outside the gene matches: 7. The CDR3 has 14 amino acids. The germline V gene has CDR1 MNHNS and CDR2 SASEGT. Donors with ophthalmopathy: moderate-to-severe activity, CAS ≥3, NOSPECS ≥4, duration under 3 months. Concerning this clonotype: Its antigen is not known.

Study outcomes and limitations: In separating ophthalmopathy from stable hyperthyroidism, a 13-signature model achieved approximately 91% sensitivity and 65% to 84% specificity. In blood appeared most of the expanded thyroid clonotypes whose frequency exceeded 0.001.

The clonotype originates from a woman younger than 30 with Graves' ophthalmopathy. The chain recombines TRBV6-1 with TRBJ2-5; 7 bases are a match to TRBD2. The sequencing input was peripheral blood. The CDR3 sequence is CASTWGGKQETQYF. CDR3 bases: TGTGCCAGCACCTGGGGGGGAAAGCAAGAGACCCAGTACTTC.